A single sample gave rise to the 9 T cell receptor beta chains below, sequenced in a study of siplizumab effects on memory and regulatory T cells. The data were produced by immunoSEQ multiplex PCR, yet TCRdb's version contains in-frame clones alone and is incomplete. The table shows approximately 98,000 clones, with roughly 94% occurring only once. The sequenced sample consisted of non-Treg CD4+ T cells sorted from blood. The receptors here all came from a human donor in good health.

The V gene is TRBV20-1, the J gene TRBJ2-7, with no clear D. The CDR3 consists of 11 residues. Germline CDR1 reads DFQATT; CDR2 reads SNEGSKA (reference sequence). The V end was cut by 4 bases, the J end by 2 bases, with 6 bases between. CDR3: CSATLAYEQYF. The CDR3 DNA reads TGCAGTGCTACACTGGCCTACGAGCAGTACTTC.

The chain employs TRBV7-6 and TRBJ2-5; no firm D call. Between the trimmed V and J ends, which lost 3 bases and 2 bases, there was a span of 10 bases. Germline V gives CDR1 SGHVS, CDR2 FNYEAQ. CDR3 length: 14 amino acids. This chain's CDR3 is CASSLGQQQETQYF. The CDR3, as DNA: TGTGCCAGCAGCTTGGGTCAGCAACAAGAGACCCAGTACTTC.

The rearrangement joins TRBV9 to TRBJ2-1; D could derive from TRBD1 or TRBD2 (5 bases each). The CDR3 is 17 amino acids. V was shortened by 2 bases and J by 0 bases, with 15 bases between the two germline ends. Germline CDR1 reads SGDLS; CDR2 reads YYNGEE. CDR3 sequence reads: CASSVRAPGSSYNEQFF. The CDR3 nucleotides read TGTGCCAGCAGCGTTAGAGCCCCAGGGAGCTCCTACAATGAGCAGTTCTTC. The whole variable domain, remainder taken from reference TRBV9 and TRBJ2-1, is DSGVTQTPKHLITATGQRVTLRCSPRSGDLSVYWYQQSLDQGLQFLIQYYNGEERAKGNILERFSAQQFPDLHSELNLSSLELGDSALYFCASSVRAPGSSYNEQFFGPGTRLTVL.

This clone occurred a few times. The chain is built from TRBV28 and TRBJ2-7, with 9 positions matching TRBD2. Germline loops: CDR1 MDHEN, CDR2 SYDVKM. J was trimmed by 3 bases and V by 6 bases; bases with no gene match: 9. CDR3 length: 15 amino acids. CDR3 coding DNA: TGTGCCAGCAGCACTTGGCGGGGGGGGATCTACGAGCAGTACTTC. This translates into CASSTWRGGIYEQYF.

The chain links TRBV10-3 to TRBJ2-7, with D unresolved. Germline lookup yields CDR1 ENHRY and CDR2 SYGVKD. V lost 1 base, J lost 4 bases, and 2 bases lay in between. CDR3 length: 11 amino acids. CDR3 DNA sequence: TGTGCCATCAGTGAGTTGTACGAGCAGTACTTC. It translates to CAISELYEQYF.

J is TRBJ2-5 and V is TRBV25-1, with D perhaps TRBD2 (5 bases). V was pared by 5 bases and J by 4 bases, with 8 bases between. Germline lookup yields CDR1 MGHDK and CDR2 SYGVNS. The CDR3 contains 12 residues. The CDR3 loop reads CASSPGSETQYF. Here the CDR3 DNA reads TGTGCCAGCAGTCCGGGATCAGAGACCCAGTACTTC.

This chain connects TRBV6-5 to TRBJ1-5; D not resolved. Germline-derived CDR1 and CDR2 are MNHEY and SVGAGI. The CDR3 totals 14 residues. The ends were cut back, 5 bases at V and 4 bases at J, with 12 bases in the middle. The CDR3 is CASSDGRTNQPQHF. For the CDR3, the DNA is TGTGCCAGCAGTGACGGACGTACTAATCAGCCCCAGCATTTT.

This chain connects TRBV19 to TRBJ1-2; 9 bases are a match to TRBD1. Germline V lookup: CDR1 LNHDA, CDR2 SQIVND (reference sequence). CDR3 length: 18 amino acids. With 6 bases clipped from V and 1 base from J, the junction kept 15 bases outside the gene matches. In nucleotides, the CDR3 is TGTGCCAGTAGAAGAAACCTGTGGGACAGGGACCTTAACTATGGCTACACCTTC. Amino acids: CASRRNLWDRDLNYGYTF.

This CDR3 reads CASSVDRAGANVLTF. The CDR3 nucleotides read TGTGCCAGCAGCGTAGACAGGGCTGGGGCCAACGTCCTGACTTTC. The J gene is TRBJ2-6, the V gene TRBV9; D may be TRBD1 (6 bases). Germline V gives CDR1 SGDLS, CDR2 YYNGEE. There are 15 residues in the CDR3. The V end was cut by 0 bases, the J end by 2 bases, with 6 bases between.